This TCR beta chain was sequenced for a study of cytomegalovirus exposure and HLA in healthy donors. The CDR3 contains 16 residues. V was clipped by 1 base and J by 7 bases; unmatched bases: 7. Germline assignment: CDR1 SGHNT and CDR2 YYREEE (reference sequence). Libraries were prepared by immunoSEQ multiplex PCR; TCRdb keeps only in-frame clonotypes and omits some of them. The table has around 240,000 clones, around 90% seen once. Turning to this clone: Its antigen is currently unknown.

Findings and caveats of the study: Subsequent analysis showed first-cohort TCR clusters tending to co-occur in 120 or so validation repertoires.

Sequences were obtained from PBMCs. The chain couples TRBV5-4 to TRBJ2-1; TRBD2 matches at 11 bases. The clonotype was recovered from a woman between 18 and 29 years old in good health and CMV-seronegative. For the CDR3, the DNA is TGTGCCAGCAGCTTGTCGGGACTAGCGGTCTGGAATGAGCAGTTCTTC. Its protein is CASSLSGLAVWNEQFF.